A single sample gave rise to the 29 T cell receptor beta chains below, sequenced in a study of human thymus T cells. The method was immunoSEQ multiplex PCR; TCRdb's version includes in-frame clones alone and lacks a portion of them. The table includes tens of thousands of clones, around 94% detected once. Material: blood. The source of these receptors is a boy younger than two with a congenital heart defect but otherwise immunologically healthy.

The chain has TRBV4-1 and TRBJ2-1, with 11 nucleotides matching TRBD2. Germline V gene sequence: CDR1 MGHRA, CDR2 YSYEKL. V was clipped by 0 bases and J by 7 bases; unmatched bases: 11. This CDR3 contains 18 residues. The CDR3 protein is CASSQETPLAGGLNEQFF. DNA of the CDR3: TGCGCCAGCAGCCAAGAAACCCCCTTAGCGGGGGGGCTGAATGAGCAGTTCTTC.

The genes are TRBV6-1 and TRBJ2-3; D is possibly TRBD1 (6 bases). The germline V gene encodes CDR1 MNHNS and CDR2 SASEGT. The germline V and J ends were trimmed by 1 base and 4 bases, with 6 bases remaining between them. This CDR3 is built from 13 residues. CDR3 sequence: CASSEGGPDTQYF. The DNA of the CDR3 is TGTGCCAGCAGTGAAGGGGGGCCAGATACGCAGTATTTT.

The V call is TRBV4-3, the J call TRBJ1-1, with D tentatively TRBD1 (5 bases). This CDR3 has 14 amino acids. The ends were cut back, 1 base at V and 5 bases at J, with 11 bases in the middle. The V gene's germline CDR1 is LGHNA and CDR2 YSLEER. The CDR3, as DNA: TGCGCCAGCAGCCAAGGGACCACAGGTACTGAAGCTTTCTTT. It yields the protein CASSQGTTGTEAFF.

This clone occurred once. The chain employs TRBV11-2 and TRBJ2-1; unclear D gene. The CDR3 extends over 15 amino acids. Germline V gives CDR1 SGHAT, CDR2 FQNNGV. The germline V and J ends were trimmed by 0 bases and 3 bases, with 9 bases remaining between them. CDR3 sequence: CASSLEGINYNEQFF. Here the CDR3 DNA reads TGTGCCAGCAGCTTAGAGGGAATAAACTACAATGAGCAGTTCTTC.

This chain uses TRBV19 with TRBJ1-1, with 8 bases lining up with TRBD1. In germline, CDR1 is LNHDA, CDR2 SQIVND (reference sequence). The CDR3 sequence is 15 residues long. V lost 7 bases, J lost 3 bases, and 10 bases stayed unmatched. CDR3 sequence (DNA): TGTGCCAGTATGGCGGACAGGGAGGGATACACTGAAGCTTTCTTT. Its protein is CASMADREGYTEAFF.

The rearrangement links TRBV7-2 to TRBJ2-5; 8 bases match TRBD1. CDR1 SGHTA and CDR2 FQGNSA come from the germline V gene. J was trimmed by 4 bases and V by 3 bases; bases with no gene match: 4. The CDR3 spans 14 residues. The CDR3 bases are TGTGCCAGCAGCTTTGGACAGGGCGGAGAGACCCAGTACTTC. This codes for CASSFGQGGETQYF.

The rearrangement uses TRBV10-3 and TRBJ1-6, with 12 nucleotides matching TRBD1. In germline, CDR1 is ENHRY, CDR2 SYGVKD. The CDR3 totals 14 residues. J was trimmed by 5 bases and V by 8 bases; bases with no gene match: 1. Written as DNA, the CDR3 is TGTGCCATCGGGACAGGGGGCAATAATTCACCCCTCCACTTT. Translating it yields CAIGTGGNNSPLHF.

The V and J genes are TRBV6-1 and TRBJ2-7, with D possibly being TRBD2 (5 bases). Germline CDR1 MNHNS, CDR2 SASEGT. The germline V and J ends were trimmed by 6 bases and 4 bases, with 10 bases remaining between them. CDR3 length equals 12 residues. Written as DNA, the CDR3 is TGTGCCAGCAGCCCGAGGAGGTACGAGCAGTACTTC. Encoded protein: CASSPRRYEQYF.

The chain has TRBV5-5 and TRBJ1-5, with D unresolved. From germline, CDR1 is SGHKS and CDR2 YYEKEE (reference sequence). V was clipped by 2 bases and J by 4 bases, with 10 bases between them. There are 14 residues in the CDR3. The CDR3 nucleotides read TGTGCCAGCAGCTTCAATCGAGGAAATCAGCCCCAGCATTTT. This gives the protein CASSFNRGNQPQHF.

The chain couples TRBV28 to TRBJ1-1, with D possibly TRBD1 on 5 matching bases. The V end was cut by 3 bases, the J end by 0 bases, with 11 bases between. This CDR3 has 15 amino acids. From germline, CDR1 is MDHEN and CDR2 SYDVKM. CDR3 DNA: TGTGCCAGCAGTTTTCGCGGACAAATGAACACTGAAGCTTTCTTT. This gives the protein CASSFRGQMNTEAFF.

The chain joins TRBV4-1 to TRBJ2-5; 11 bases are shared with TRBD1. Germline CDR1 reads MGHRA; CDR2 reads YSYEKL. The trim removed 5 bases at V and 7 bases at J, leaving 6 bases unmatched. CDR3 length: 14 residues. CDR3 sequence: CASSDRDRGATQYF. The CDR3 DNA reads as TGCGCCAGCAGCGACCGGGACAGGGGGGCGACCCAGTACTTC.

The chain recombines TRBV27 with TRBJ2-3; 12 nucleotides match TRBD2. The germline V gene has CDR1 MNHEY and CDR2 SMNVEV (reference sequence). The V gene end was trimmed by 7 bases and the J gene end by 4 bases; junction bases not matched to a gene: 3. The CDR3 sequence is 14 residues long. The CDR3 coding sequence is TGTGCCAGCACTAGCGGGGGGGCCTCAGATACGCAGTATTTT. Translating it yields CASTSGGASDTQYF.

A word on this clone: An end of the junction differs from the germline gene, which may be a read error. The gene calls are TRBV5-4 and TRBJ2-7, with D perhaps being TRBD1 or TRBD2 (7 bases each). This CDR3 contains 11 residues. The V gene's germline CDR1 is SGHNT and CDR2 YYREEE (reference sequence). CDR3 DNA: TGTGCAGCTGGGGAGGGGGACAGACTAACCTTC. Protein: CAAGEGDRLTF.

The V gene is TRBV7-9, the J gene TRBJ2-5; 9 bases agree with TRBD2. The CDR3 is 18 amino acids. Trimming at V came to 5 bases and at J to 2 bases, leaving 15 bases not matched to a gene. Germline V gene data show CDR1 as SEHNR and CDR2 as FQNEAQ (reference sequence). This chain's CDR3 is CASSPALLAGQFQETQYF. In DNA form, the CDR3 reads TGTGCCAGCAGCCCCGCCCTACTAGCGGGCCAGTTTCAAGAGACCCAGTACTTC.

The rearrangement links TRBV11-2 to TRBJ1-4; D possibly corresponds to TRBD1 (5 bases). CDR1 SGHAT and CDR2 FQNNGV come from the germline V gene. The CDR3 covers 14 residues. Trimming removed 4 bases at V and 10 bases at J, with 16 bases between. CDR3 region: CASSSDRVLGKLFF. In DNA form, the CDR3 reads TGTGCCAGCAGCTCCGACAGAGTCTTGGGAAAACTGTTTTTT. Together with reference TRBV11-2 and TRBJ1-4, the CDR3 gives the full variable domain: EAGVAQSPRYKIIEKRQSVAFWCNPISGHATLYWYQQILGQGPKLLIQFQNNGVVDDSQLPKDRFSAERLKGVDSTLKIQPAKLEDSAVYLCASSSDRVLGKLFFGSGTQLSVL.

The chain recombines TRBV4-1 with TRBJ2-3; D perhaps matches TRBD1 (6 bases). Germline-derived CDR1 and CDR2 are MGHRA and YSYEKL. Trimming took 1 base from V and 0 from J, leaving 8 bases between them. This CDR3 has 15 residues. CDR3 sequence (DNA): TGCGCCAGCAGCCAAGGGACAGCTAGCACAGATACGCAGTATTTT. Encoded protein: CASSQGTASTDTQYF.

The chain is built from TRBV7-9 and TRBJ2-1, with TRBD2 identical over 12 bases. The V gene end was trimmed by 3 bases and the J gene end by 6 bases; junction bases not matched to a gene: 0. The CDR3 has 14 residues. The germline V gene encodes CDR1 SEHNR and CDR2 FQNEAQ (reference sequence). CDR3 nucleotide sequence: TGTGCCAGCAGCTTGACTAGCGGGGGCAATGAGCAGTTCTTC. This gives the protein CASSLTSGGNEQFF.

The chain employs TRBV9 and TRBJ2-3; D is perhaps TRBD2 (7 bases). Germline lookup yields CDR1 SGDLS and CDR2 YYNGEE. Trimming removed 0 bases at V and 3 bases at J, with 11 bases between. CDR3 length: 15 amino acids. The CDR3 protein is CASSVAGGLTDTQYF. The CDR3 nucleotides read TGTGCCAGCAGCGTAGCGGGGGGCCTGACAGATACGCAGTATTTT.

The chain uses TRBV13 and TRBJ2-3; D could derive from TRBD1 or TRBD2 (6 bases each). Trimming removed 1 base from V and 2 bases from J, with 13 bases in between. The CDR3 has 16 residues. CDR1 and CDR2 (germline): PRHDT, FYEKMQ (reference sequence). The CDR3 coding sequence is TGTGCCAGCAGCTTAGCGGGGGCTCCTTCCACAGATACGCAGTATTTT. This encodes CASSLAGAPSTDTQYF.

J is TRBJ2-7 and V is TRBV5-1, with 12 bases matching TRBD2. With 0 bases clipped from V and 2 bases from J, the junction kept 6 bases outside the gene matches. CDR1 is SGHRS and CDR2 is YFSETQ in the germline V gene. This CDR3 spans 17 amino acids. CDR3 sequence reads: CASSLGLLAGGTYEQYF. CDR3 DNA sequence: TGCGCCAGCAGCTTGGGTCTACTAGCGGGGGGCACCTACGAGCAGTACTTC.

The chain uses TRBV7-2 and TRBJ2-1; 10 positions match TRBD2. Germline lookup yields CDR1 SGHTA and CDR2 FQGNSA. The CDR3 runs to 16 residues. V trimming: 6 bases; J trimming: 4 bases; junction bases outside the gene matches: 9. The chain's CDR3 is CASSELAGPKYNEQFF. CDR3 sequence (DNA): TGTGCCAGCAGTGAACTAGCGGGGCCCAAATACAATGAGCAGTTCTTC.

This clone appeared a single time. This chain connects TRBV25-1 to TRBJ2-7, with D perhaps matching TRBD1 (6 bases). The CDR3 spans 14 residues. Germline CDR1 is MGHDK and CDR2 is SYGVNS. Trimming took off 6 bases at V and 0 bases at J, with 12 bases between the two ends. CDR3 DNA: TGTGCCAGCAGCTCGACAGGCAGCTCCTACGAGCAGTACTTC. Its protein is CASSSTGSSYEQYF.

The chain recombines TRBV30 with TRBJ1-3; no firm D call. The CDR3 spans 13 residues. Germline lookup yields CDR1 GTSNPN and CDR2 SVGIG (reference sequence). Between the trimmed V and J ends, which lost 3 bases and 0 bases, there was a span of 6 bases. CDR3 sequence: CAWRRHSGNTIYF. The CDR3 DNA reads as TGTGCCTGGAGGAGACACTCTGGAAACACCATATATTTT.

This clone was picked up one time. The chain couples TRBV12-1 to TRBJ2-2. TRBV12-1 constitutes a pseudogene. The length of the CDR3 is 20 residues. In nucleotides, the CDR3 is TGTGCCAGCAGCCCTACTCTTGTTCTGGGGGTTAATGCGAACACCGGGGAGCTGTTTTTT. Its protein is CASSPTLVLGVNANTGELFF.

The rearrangement links TRBV11-3 to TRBJ1-2; 9 bases map to TRBD1. This CDR3 spans 14 amino acids. V gave up 6 bases and J gave up 5 bases; unmatched junction bases: 7. Germline V gene sequence: CDR1 SGHNT, CDR2 YENEEA. The CDR3: CASSIGQGTYGYTF. CDR3 coding DNA: TGTGCCAGCAGTATCGGACAGGGGACTTATGGCTACACCTTC. The full variable domain, completed using reference TRBV11-3 and TRBJ1-2, is EAGVVQSPRYKIIEKKQPVAFWCNPISGHNTLYWYLQNLGQGPELLIRYENEEAVDDSQLPKDRFSAERLKGVDSTLKIQPAELGDSAVYLCASSIGQGTYGYTFGSGTRLTVV.

The chain is built from TRBV18 and TRBJ1-2; 8 bases are a match to TRBD1. V lost 6 bases and J lost 3; bases outside the gene matches: 3. Germline V gene sequence: CDR1 KGHSH, CDR2 LQKENI. The CDR3 loop spans 13 amino acids. The CDR3 coding sequence is TGTGCCAGCTCCACGGACAGGGACTATGGCTACACCTTC. It codes for CASSTDRDYGYTF.

The table lists this clone with a count of one. The chain links TRBV7-9 to TRBJ2-7; TRBD1 matches 11 bases. This CDR3 has 15 amino acids. V shed 5 bases, J shed 4 bases, and the junction held 7 bases outside the gene matches. Germline-derived CDR1 and CDR2 are SEHNR and FQNEAQ (reference sequence). The CDR3 loop is CASSHTGTGGYEQYF. CDR3 bases: TGTGCCAGCAGCCATACCGGGACAGGGGGTTACGAGCAGTACTTC.

V is TRBV19 and J is TRBJ1-1; perhaps TRBD1 as D (5 bases). The CDR3 sequence is 15 residues long. Germline V gene lookup returns CDR1 LNHDA and CDR2 SQIVND (reference sequence). V lost 5 bases and J lost 0, with 13 bases in between. The CDR3 DNA reads as TGTGCCAGTAGTGGACACTGGGGCATGAACACTGAAGCTTTCTTT. Translating gives CASSGHWGMNTEAFF. The complete variable domain, with remaining parts taken from reference TRBV19 and TRBJ1-1, reads DGGITQSPKYLFRKEGQNVTLSCEQNLNHDAMYWYRQDPGQGLRLIYYSQIVNDFQKGDIAEGYSVSREKKESFPLTVTSAQKNPTAFYLCASSGHWGMNTEAFFGQGTRLTVV.

This chain uses TRBV13 with TRBJ2-3; 12 positions match TRBD2. J lost 4 bases, V lost 0 bases, and 5 bases had no gene match. The CDR3 totals 17 residues. Germline CDR1 is PRHDT and CDR2 is FYEKMQ (reference sequence). This CDR3 is CASSLGASGGAADTQYF. CDR3 nucleotides: TGTGCCAGCAGCTTAGGTGCTAGCGGGGGGGCAGCAGATACGCAGTATTTT.